This T cell receptor beta chain stems from a study of blood T cell repertoires in COVID-19 (dated by TCRdb to the early 2020s). A note on the overall study: The collaborator samples originated in the United States, Italy and Spain and spanned the acute and convalescent phases of COVID-19. The repertoires were released in a freely available public database meant as a resource for research on the immune response to SARS-CoV-2. Samples were obtained from the ongoing ImmuneRACE study (first 160 participants) and from 1,254 subjects provided by 6 global collaborators. The prospective study material was composed of cDNA or gDNA derived from T cells, B-cell-depleted T cells, or PBMCs. A de-identified subject ID, COVID-19 status, age in years and sex were almost always included in the sample metadata. The dataset comprised deeply sampled blood TCRbeta repertoires from subjects exposed to, actively infected with, or recovered from COVID-19. Where HLA class I and class II types were available, the types were taken from metadata supplied by the sample provider, not from assay-based typing.

Remarks on this clone: Its antigen is unknown. No quality values exist for individual bases; no much larger clone is one base distant.

The immunoSEQ Assay, a bias-controlled multiplex PCR, was used to amplify TCRbeta CDR3 regions from genomic DNA. Processing in the source paper ran as follows. Nucleated cell counts per sample were estimated from amplification of reference gene primers within the assay. To quantify the absolute abundance of each unique TCRbeta CDR3 rearrangement, sequence reads were collapsed and filtered. Productive Simpson clonality was computed per sample as the square root of Simpson's diversity index over productive rearrangements. The table was pulled from immuneACCESS by TCRdb, which kept in-frame rearrangements only. Such tables lose some clones; where checked, under half of the loss comes from unresolved V genes, and the rest has no known cause. V, J and clone size are those of that table, while D and trimming were read from the DNA. The sample table contains approximately 45,000 clones; only one count was recorded for over 80% of them. In total, the top ten clones hold more than 2% of the sample.

One collaborating source in Seattle enrolled patients while the patients were actively infected and followed the patients over time throughout the course of disease. Each collaborating institution followed its own protocols to collect whole blood in K2EDTA tubes. Collaborator samples were shipped for TCRbeta analysis as frozen whole blood, isolated PBMCs, or DNA extracted from either sample type. General findings and caveats noted by the study authors: The amount of clinical and demographic metadata varied by source and participant and was provided uncurated.

From the cysteine up to the phenylalanine, the CDR3 has a length of 13 residues. Of all the DNA, just the CDR3 is kept, 39 bases in frame from base 1. Deletion took 5 bases off V and 7 bases off J, with a span of 9 bases between the germline ends. The germline V gene (reference sequence) gives CDR1 as SEHNR and CDR2 as FQNEAQ. The receptor was isolated from a woman aged 80 or older with COVID-19, enrolled during active disease. The V and J segments used are TRBV7-9 and TRBJ1-6; D gene: possibly TRBD1, on 5 matching bases. The sample comprised peripheral blood. The nucleotide sequence is TGTGCCAGCAGCGGGGGAGGGAATTCACCCCTCCACTTT. It is translated as CASSGGGNSPLHF.